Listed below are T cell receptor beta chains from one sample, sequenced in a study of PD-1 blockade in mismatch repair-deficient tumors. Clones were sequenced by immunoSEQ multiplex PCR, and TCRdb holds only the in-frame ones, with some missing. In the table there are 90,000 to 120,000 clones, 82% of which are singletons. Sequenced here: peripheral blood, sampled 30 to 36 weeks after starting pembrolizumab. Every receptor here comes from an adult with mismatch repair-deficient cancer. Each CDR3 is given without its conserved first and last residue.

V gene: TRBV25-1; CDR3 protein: ASSDSGGLSTDTQY
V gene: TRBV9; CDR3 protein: ASSTGGTGAPEAF
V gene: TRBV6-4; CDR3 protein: ASIPDRDREGEKLF
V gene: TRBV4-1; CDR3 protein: ASSRGQGEEQF
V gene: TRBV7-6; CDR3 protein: ASGQGGDQPQH
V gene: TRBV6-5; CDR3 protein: ASSQGQISGNTIY
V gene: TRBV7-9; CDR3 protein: ASSPRTGRAMQETQY
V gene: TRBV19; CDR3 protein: ASSIDPGGRDTGELF
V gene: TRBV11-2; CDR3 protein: ASSLGTSGANEQF
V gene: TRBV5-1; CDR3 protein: ASSKIQGAITEAF
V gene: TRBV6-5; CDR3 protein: ASTYLSSHNEQF
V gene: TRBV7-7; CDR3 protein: ASSLAPGQADTQY
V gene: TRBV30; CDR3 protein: AWSAPGGFEKLF
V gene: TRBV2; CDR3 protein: ASSDFSGRSSYEQY
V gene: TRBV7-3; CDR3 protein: ASSLPPGQGASGYT
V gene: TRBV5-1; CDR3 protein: ASSLGLAGGGPDTQY
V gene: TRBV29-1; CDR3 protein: SVDQGGTGELF
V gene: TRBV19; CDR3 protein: ASSIPSGGRGNIQY
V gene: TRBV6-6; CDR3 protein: ASSLDSFYGYT
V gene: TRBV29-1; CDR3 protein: SVEKSGGNYEQY
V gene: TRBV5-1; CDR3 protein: ASSGGSGYNEQF
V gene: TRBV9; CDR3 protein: ASSPSSGVSGIEQY
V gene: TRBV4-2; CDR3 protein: ASSQGTSGITDTQY
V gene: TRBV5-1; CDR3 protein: ASSPEGAGGSSYNEQF
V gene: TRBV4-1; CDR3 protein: ASSNPGRISGANVLT
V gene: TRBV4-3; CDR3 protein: ASSHERGQDTEAF
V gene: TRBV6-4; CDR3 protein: ASRSDRLMNTEAF
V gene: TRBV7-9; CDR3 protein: ASSKTGGEQF
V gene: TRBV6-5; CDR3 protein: ASSQGGGTEAF
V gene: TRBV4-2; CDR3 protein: ASSQDTLVGDEQF
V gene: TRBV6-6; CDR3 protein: ASSYEGGQGHQPQH
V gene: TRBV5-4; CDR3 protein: ASSLETSGAYEQY
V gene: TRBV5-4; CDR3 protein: ASSSWSDRKSEQY
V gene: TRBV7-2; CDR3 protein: ASSLTTPVGEQY
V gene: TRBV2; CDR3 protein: ASSARRGRAGNEQF
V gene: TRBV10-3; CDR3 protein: AIWGETSDLGGELF